This paragraph reports one TCR beta chain. CDR1 is SGHDN and CDR2 is FVKESK in the germline V gene. This CDR3 spans 14 amino acids. With V trimmed by 4 bases and J by 0 bases, 3 bases remained unmatched. The data belong to a study of T cells after somatic rescue of genetic block. Profiling relied on immunoSEQ multiplex PCR, and the TCRdb table lists in-frame clones only, not all of them. This sample has approximately 110,000 clones; approximately 90% occur once, and the top ten carry around 1.5%. V usage is TRBV14 and J usage is TRBJ2-7, with 7 positions matching TRBD1. The sequencing sample was made of peripheral blood mononuclear cells (PBMCs). The clonotype was recovered from a woman aged 18 to 35. The CDR3 region is CASSRGGSSYEQYF. Written as DNA, the CDR3 is TGTGCCAGCAGCCGAGGGGGCTCCTCCTACGAGCAGTACTTC.